These T cell receptor beta chains were read from a single sample in a study of technical replicates of blood from a few donors. TCRdb's copy holds only in-frame clones and misses some; the assay was immunoSEQ multiplex PCR. The data hold about 97,000 clones, with 95% to 96% observed a single time. Sequenced sample: T cells isolated from PBMCs. The source is a human donor in good health. CDR3s include the opening cysteine and the closing phenylalanine or tryptophan. The D gene is left open where the match is weak. Where a row states a size, it is once, few, many or the class of an expanded clone; other rows omit it.

V	size	D	J	DNA	CDR3
TRBV15	-	-	TRBJ1-5	TGTGCCACCAGCAGGAGTGTAGACAGACAGCCCCAGCATTTT	CATSRSVDRQPQHF
TRBV27	-	-	TRBJ2-2	TGTGCCAGCAGTTATAACAGGGCGAACACCGGGGAGCTGTTTTTT	CASSYNRANTGELFF
TRBV19	once	TRBD1	TRBJ1-1	TGTGCCAGTAGTTTCCGGGACAGGCCTGCTTTCTTT	CASSFRDRPAFF
TRBV2	-	TRBD1	TRBJ2-5	TGTGCCAGCATCACAGGGGGCTGGGAGACCCAGTACTTC	CASITGGWETQYF
TRBV19	-	TRBD1	TRBJ1-1	TGTGCCAGCCGGGGACAGGGGAACACTGAAGCTTTCTTT	CASRGQGNTEAFF
TRBV30	-	TRBD2	TRBJ2-1	TGTGCCTGGAGAAAGGGACTAGGTCTGGATGAGCAGTTCTTC	CAWRKGLGLDEQFF
TRBV20-1	-	-	TRBJ1-2	TGCAGTGCTAGTACCAGCTATGGCTACACCTTC	CSASTSYGYTF
TRBV4-1	-	-	TRBJ1-5	TGCGCCAGCAGCCAACGCGCCGGGGGGATTCAGCCCCAGCATTTT	CASSQRAGGIQPQHF
TRBV19	few	-	TRBJ1-5	TGTGCCAGTAGTAAGCCGACAGTTAGAAGAACCCAGCATTTT	CASSKPTVRRTQHF
TRBV6-5	-	-	TRBJ1-2	TGTGCCAGCAGTCGGGACAAAACTAACTATGGCTACACCTTC	CASSRDKTNYGYTF
TRBV7-2	-	TRBD2	TRBJ2-1	TGTGCCAGCAGCTTTCCGACTAGCGGGGAGAGGGAGCAGTTCTTC	CASSFPTSGEREQFF
TRBV5-1	-	-	TRBJ1-1	TGCGCCAGCAGCTTGGGGTCAGGGGCTGAAGCTTTCTTT	CASSLGSGAEAFF
TRBV27	-	-	TRBJ1-3	TGTGCCAGCAGTTTATCGAGAGGAAACACCATATATTTT	CASSLSRGNTIYF
TRBV5-5	-	-	TRBJ1-2	TGTGCCAGCAGCTTGGGAAGCCCGGGAGGGTATGGCTACACCTTC	CASSLGSPGGYGYTF
TRBV19	-	TRBD1	TRBJ1-5	TGTGCCAGTAGTATGATTGAAAGGACAGGGGGCCATCAGCCCCAGCATTTT	CASSMIERTGGHQPQHF
TRBV5-1	-	TRBD2	TRBJ2-1	TGCGCCAGCAGCCTACTAGCGGGAGGCAATGAGCAGTTCTTC	CASSLLAGGNEQFF
TRBV19	-	-	TRBJ2-5	TGTGCCAGTAGTATACCCGGGACTCCGGAGAAAGAGACCCAGTACTTC	CASSIPGTPEKETQYF
TRBV10-3	once	-	TRBJ2-3	TGTGCCATCAGTCCCACTAGGGACACAGATACGCAGTATTTT	CAISPTRDTDTQYF
TRBV6-1	-	-	TRBJ1-5	TGTGCCAGCTTAGTTGACAGCAACAATCAGCCCCAGCATTTT	CASLVDSNNQPQHF
TRBV5-1	-	-	TRBJ2-7	TGCGCCAGCAGCCCCCGTACAGTGAAATCCTCCTACGAGCAGTACTTC	CASSPRTVKSSYEQYF
TRBV6-5	-	TRBD2	TRBJ2-7	TGTGCCAGCAGTTACAGGAGCGGGGCAGGGAAGAGCGAGCAGTACTTC	CASSYRSGAGKSEQYF
TRBV5-6	-	-	TRBJ1-2	TGTGCCAGCAGCTTGGACAGCCACTATGGCTACACCTTC	CASSLDSHYGYTF
TRBV28	-	-	TRBJ1-1	TGTGCCAGCAGGGAGATGAACACTGAAGCTTTCTTT	CASREMNTEAFF
TRBV7-2	-	-	TRBJ1-1	TGTGCCAGCAGCTTATTGGCGGCTTTTGAAGCTTTCTTT	CASSLLAAFEAFF
TRBV15	-	TRBD1	TRBJ2-7	TGTGCCACCAGCGCCGGGACAGGTTCCTACGAGCAGTACTTC	CATSAGTGSYEQYF
TRBV11-2	once	-	TRBJ2-7	TGTGCCAGCAGCCTTAAAGCGGGCCTTGACTACGAGCAGTACTTC	CASSLKAGLDYEQYF
TRBV6-5	-	TRBD2	TRBJ2-7	TGTGCCAGCAGGCCCCTAGCGGGAGGGACCTACGAGCAGTACTTC	CASRPLAGGTYEQYF
TRBV5-1	-	TRBD2	TRBJ2-5	TGCGCCAGCAGCTTATTCCGGACTAGCGGGAAGGAGACCCAGTACTTC	CASSLFRTSGKETQYF
TRBV6-4	-	TRBD1	TRBJ1-2	TGTGCCAGCAGTGACCGGGCTGGACAGGGGGCTTTTTATGGCTACACCTTC	CASSDRAGQGAFYGYTF
TRBV19	-	-	TRBJ2-2	TGTGCCAGTAGTATAGAGTCGGTTAATTCAGGGGACACCGGGGAGCTGTTTTTT	CASSIESVNSGDTGELFF
TRBV4-3	-	-	TRBJ2-2	TGCGCCAGCAGCCAAAATGGGGGAGGGCTGTTTTTT	CASSQNGGGLFF
TRBV5-6	-	-	TRBJ1-5	TGTGCCAGCAGCCGGGGACATAATAGCAATCAGCCCCAGCATTTT	CASSRGHNSNQPQHF
TRBV6-6	-	-	TRBJ2-7	TGTGCCAGCAGCCCTGAGGGACTTCAGCAGTACTTC	CASSPEGLQQYF
TRBV27	-	TRBD1	TRBJ1-1	TGTGCCAGCAGTTTAGGGGACAGTAGCTTGAACACTGAAGCTTTCTTT	CASSLGDSSLNTEAFF
TRBV14	-	TRBD2	TRBJ2-7	TGTGCCAGCAGCCGACTAGCGGGAGGCGAGCAGTACTTC	CASSRLAGGEQYF
TRBV14	-	-	TRBJ1-1	TGTGCCAGCAGCCTATCCCCGAACACTGAAGCTTTCTTT	CASSLSPNTEAFF
TRBV7-6	-	-	TRBJ2-3	TGTGCCAGCAGCTTTATCCGGGACTTCCAAAATACGCAGTATTTT	CASSFIRDFQNTQYF
TRBV7-9	-	-	TRBJ2-5	TGTGCCAGCAGCTTAGTCCCCGGGGAAGAGACCCAGTACTTC	CASSLVPGEETQYF
TRBV10-3	-	TRBD2	TRBJ2-3	TGTGCCATCAGTGAGTCGCGGGAGAACACAGATACGCAGTATTTT	CAISESRENTDTQYF
TRBV29-1	once	-	TRBJ1-1	TGCAGCTCTCAGGACTCGAACACTGAAGCTTTCTTT	CSSQDSNTEAFF
TRBV28	-	TRBD2	TRBJ2-7	TGTGCCAGCCGCCTAGCGGGAGATTACGAGCAGTACTTC	CASRLAGDYEQYF